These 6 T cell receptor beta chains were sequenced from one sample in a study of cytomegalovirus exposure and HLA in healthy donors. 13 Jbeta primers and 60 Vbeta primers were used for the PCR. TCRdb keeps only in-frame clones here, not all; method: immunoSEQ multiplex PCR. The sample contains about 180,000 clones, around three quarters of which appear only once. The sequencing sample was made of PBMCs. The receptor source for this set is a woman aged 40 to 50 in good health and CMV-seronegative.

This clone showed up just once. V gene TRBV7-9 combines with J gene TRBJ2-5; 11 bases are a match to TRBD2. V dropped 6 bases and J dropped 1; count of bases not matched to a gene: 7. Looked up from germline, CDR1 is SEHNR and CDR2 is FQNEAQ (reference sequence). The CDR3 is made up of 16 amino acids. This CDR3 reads CASSTRLAGSQETQYF. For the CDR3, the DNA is TGTGCCAGCAGTACAAGACTAGCGGGATCCCAAGAGACCCAGTACTTC.

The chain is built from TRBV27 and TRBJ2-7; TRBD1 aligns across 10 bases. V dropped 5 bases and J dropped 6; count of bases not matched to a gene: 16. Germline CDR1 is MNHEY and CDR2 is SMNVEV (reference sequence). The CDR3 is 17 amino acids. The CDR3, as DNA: TGTGCCAGCAGTCGCTCCCAGACAGGGGGCCTGATGGGCGAGCAGTACTTC. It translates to CASSRSQTGGLMGEQYF.

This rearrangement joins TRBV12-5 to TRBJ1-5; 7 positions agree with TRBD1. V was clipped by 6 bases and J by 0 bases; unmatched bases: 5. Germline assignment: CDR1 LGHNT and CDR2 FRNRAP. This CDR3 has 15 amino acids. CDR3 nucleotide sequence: TGTGCTAGTGGGCGGGACAGAGTTAGCAATCAGCCCCAGCATTTT. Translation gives CASGRDRVSNQPQHF.

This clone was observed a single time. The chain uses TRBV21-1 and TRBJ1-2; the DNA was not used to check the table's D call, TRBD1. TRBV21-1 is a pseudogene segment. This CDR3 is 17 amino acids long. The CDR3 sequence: CASSSQGQGALRGGYTF. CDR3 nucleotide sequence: TGTGCCAGCAGCAGTCAGGGACAGGGGGCCCTCAGGGGGGGCTACACCTTC.

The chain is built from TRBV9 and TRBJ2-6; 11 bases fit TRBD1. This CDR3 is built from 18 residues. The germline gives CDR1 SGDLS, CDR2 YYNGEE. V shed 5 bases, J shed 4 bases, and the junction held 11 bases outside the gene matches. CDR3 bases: TGTGCCAGCAGGGGAGGGACAGGGGGGGAGGTGGGGGCCAACGTCCTGACTTTC. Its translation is CASRGGTGGEVGANVLTF.

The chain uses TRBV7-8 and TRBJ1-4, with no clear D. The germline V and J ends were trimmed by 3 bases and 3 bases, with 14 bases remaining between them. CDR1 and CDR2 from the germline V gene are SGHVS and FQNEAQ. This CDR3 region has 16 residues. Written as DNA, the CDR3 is TGTGCCAGCAGCTTTGGACTACAGAGGTCTAATGAAAAACTGTTTTTT. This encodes CASSFGLQRSNEKLFF.